The rows below give T cell receptor beta chains drawn from one sample of a study of blood T cell repertoires in COVID-19. TCRdb's table, derived via immunoSEQ multiplex PCR, lists solely in-frame clones and lacks some. The table lists tens of thousands of clones, less than 90% of them singletons. Sequenced sample: peripheral blood. The receptors derive from a woman older than 75 with acute or convalescent COVID-19. Both conserved end residues are part of each CDR3.

J gene,V gene,CDR3 protein
TRBJ1-3,TRBV5-1,CASSLAGGSGNTIYF
TRBJ1-6,TRBV30,CAWGKTGGPFGSPLHF
TRBJ2-1,TRBV6-6,CASSWAHTPGHDEQFF
TRBJ1-4,TRBV9,CASSVAVASEKLFF
TRBJ1-6,TRBV30,CACHGTSSSYNSPLHF
TRBJ1-6,TRBV2,CASSERAGFFSPLHF
TRBJ2-7,TRBV5-1,CASSSRPREAYEQYF
TRBJ2-7,TRBV24-1,CATSGAGSPYEQYF
TRBJ2-1,TRBV7-9,CASSLSQGFNNEQFF
TRBJ1-2,TRBV11-2,CASSPAGVGYGYTF
TRBJ2-2,TRBV2,CASSPDTENTGELFF
TRBJ1-2,TRBV7-9,CASSLGRQGEGYTF
TRBJ1-4,TRBV5-1,CASSERTGAATNEKLFF
TRBJ2-1,TRBV19,CASSAGTGLGQFF
TRBJ2-5,TRBV6-2/TRBV6-3,CASSSAPLVQYF
TRBJ1-6,TRBV14,CASSPNRDSPLHF
TRBJ2-1,TRBV9,CASSVPSGGYNEQFF
TRBJ2-7,TRBV19,CASSPGGTGLREQYF
TRBJ2-7,TRBV6-5,CASSYIRDSGLHEQYF
TRBJ1-4,TRBV5-1,CASSSGTAAFGEKLFF
TRBJ1-3,TRBV9,CASSGGTLGNTIYF
TRBJ2-7,TRBV6-5,CASTTGSSYEQYF
TRBJ2-3,TRBV2,CASTLKTAPTDTQYF
TRBJ2-6,TRBV25-1,CASSEIAGGASANVLTF
TRBJ1-1,TRBV3-1/TRBV3-2,CASSQVGGANTEAFF
TRBJ2-7,TRBV6-5,CASSRPRQGTYEQYF
TRBJ1-3,TRBV29-1,CSVVEGAHGFAGNTIYF
TRBJ1-2,TRBV3-1/TRBV3-2,CASSQVDSALGGYTF
TRBJ2-5,TRBV3-1/TRBV3-2,CASSQTSGGFQETQYF